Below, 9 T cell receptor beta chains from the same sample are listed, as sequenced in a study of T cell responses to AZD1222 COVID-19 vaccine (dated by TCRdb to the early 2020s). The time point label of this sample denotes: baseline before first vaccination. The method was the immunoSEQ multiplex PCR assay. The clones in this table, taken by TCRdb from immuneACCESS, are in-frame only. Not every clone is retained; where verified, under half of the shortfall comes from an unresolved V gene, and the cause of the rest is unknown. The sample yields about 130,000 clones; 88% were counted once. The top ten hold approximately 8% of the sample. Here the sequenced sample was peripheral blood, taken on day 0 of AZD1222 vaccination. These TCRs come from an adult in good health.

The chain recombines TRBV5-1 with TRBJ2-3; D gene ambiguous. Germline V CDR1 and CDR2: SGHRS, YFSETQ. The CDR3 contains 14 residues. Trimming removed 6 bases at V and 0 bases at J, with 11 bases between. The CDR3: CASKEGPSTDTQYF. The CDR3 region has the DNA TGCGCCAGCAAAGAAGGACCTAGCACAGATACGCAGTATTTT.

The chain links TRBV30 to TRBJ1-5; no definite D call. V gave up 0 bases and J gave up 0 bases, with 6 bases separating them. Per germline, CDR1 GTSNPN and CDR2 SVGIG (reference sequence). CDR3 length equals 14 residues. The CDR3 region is CAWSVLTSNQPQHF. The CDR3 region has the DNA TGTGCCTGGAGTGTACTGACTAGCAATCAGCCCCAGCATTTT.

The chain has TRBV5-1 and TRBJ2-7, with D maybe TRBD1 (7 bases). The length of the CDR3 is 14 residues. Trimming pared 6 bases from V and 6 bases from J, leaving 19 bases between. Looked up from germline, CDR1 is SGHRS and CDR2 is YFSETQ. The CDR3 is CASNPVDQGGEQYF. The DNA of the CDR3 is TGCGCCAGCAACCCCGTCGACCAGGGGGGCGAGCAGTACTTC. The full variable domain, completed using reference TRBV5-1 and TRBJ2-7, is KAGVTQTPRYLIKTRGQQVTLSCSPISGHRSVSWYQQTPGQGLQFLFEYFSETQRNKGNFPGRFSGRQFSNSRSEMNVSTLELGDSALYLCASNPVDQGGEQYFGPGTRLTVT.

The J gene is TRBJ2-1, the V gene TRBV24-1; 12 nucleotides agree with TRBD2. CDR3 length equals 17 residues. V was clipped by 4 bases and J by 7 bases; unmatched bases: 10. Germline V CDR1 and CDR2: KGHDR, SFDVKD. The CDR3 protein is CATSDQALAGGYNEQFF. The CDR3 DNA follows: TGTGCCACCAGTGACCAAGCTCTAGCGGGGGGGTATAATGAGCAGTTCTTC.

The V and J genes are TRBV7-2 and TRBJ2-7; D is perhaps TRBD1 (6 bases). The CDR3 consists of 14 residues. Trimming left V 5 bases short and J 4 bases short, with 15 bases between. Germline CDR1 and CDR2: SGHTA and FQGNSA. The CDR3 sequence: CASSRRGSQYEQYF. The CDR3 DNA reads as TGTGCCAGCAGCCGTAGGGGGAGTCAGTACGAGCAGTACTTC. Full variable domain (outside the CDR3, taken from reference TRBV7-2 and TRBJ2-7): GAGVSQSPSNKVTEKGKDVELRCDPISGHTALYWYRQSLGQGLEFLIYFQGNSAPDKSGLPSDRFSAERTGGSVSTLTIQRTQQEDSAVYLCASSRRGSQYEQYFGPGTRLTVT.

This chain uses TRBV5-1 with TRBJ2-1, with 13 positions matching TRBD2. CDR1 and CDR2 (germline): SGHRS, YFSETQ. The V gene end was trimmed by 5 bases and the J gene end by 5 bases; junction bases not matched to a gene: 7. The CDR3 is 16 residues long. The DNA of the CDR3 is TGCGCCAGCAGAACCTTAGGACTAGCGGGGGACAATGAGCAGTTCTTC. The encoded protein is CASRTLGLAGDNEQFF. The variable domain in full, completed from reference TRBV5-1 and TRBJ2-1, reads KAGVTQTPRYLIKTRGQQVTLSCSPISGHRSVSWYQQTPGQGLQFLFEYFSETQRNKGNFPGRFSGRQFSNSRSEMNVSTLELGDSALYLCASRTLGLAGDNEQFFGPGTRLTVL.

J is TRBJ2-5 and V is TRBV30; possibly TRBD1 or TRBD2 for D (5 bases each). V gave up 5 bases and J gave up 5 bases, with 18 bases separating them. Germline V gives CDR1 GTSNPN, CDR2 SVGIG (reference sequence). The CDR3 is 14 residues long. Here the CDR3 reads CAWGSSGGRETQYF. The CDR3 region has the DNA TGTGCCTGGGGCTCTAGTGGGGGTCGGGAGACCCAGTACTTC.

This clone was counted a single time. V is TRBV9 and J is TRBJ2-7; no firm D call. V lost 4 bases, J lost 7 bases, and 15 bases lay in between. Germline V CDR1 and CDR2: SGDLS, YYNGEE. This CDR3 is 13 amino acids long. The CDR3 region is CASSRSPGEEQYF. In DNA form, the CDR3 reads TGTGCCAGCAGCCGGAGCCCGGGTGAGGAGCAGTACTTC. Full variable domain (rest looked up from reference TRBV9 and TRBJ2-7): DSGVTQTPKHLITATGQRVTLRCSPRSGDLSVYWYQQSLDQGLQFLIQYYNGEERAKGNILERFSAQQFPDLHSELNLSSLELGDSALYFCASSRSPGEEQYFGPGTRLTVT.

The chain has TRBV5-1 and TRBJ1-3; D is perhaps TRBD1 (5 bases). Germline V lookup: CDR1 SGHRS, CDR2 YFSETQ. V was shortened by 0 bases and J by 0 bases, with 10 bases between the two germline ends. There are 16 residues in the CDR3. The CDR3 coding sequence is TGCGCCAGCAGCTTGGCAGGGTTAAGCTCTGGAAACACCATATATTTT. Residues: CASSLAGLSSGNTIYF. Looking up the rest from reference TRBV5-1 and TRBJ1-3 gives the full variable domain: KAGVTQTPRYLIKTRGQQVTLSCSPISGHRSVSWYQQTPGQGLQFLFEYFSETQRNKGNFPGRFSGRQFSNSRSEMNVSTLELGDSALYLCASSLAGLSSGNTIYFGEGSWLTVV.